The 24 T cell receptor beta chains below all came from one sample that was sequenced in a study of spatial heterogeneity in lung cancer. Sample time point: blood at routine non-recurrence follow-up after resection. Material for sequencing was whole RNA from tumor, nontumor lung or frozen PBMC, left unsorted. Using its own MiXCR run on the 5' RACE reads, TCRdb lists one record per CDR3 protein. The table has around 30,000 distinct CDR3 sequences, approximately 5.4% seen once. Sequences were derived from PBMCs, sampled at follow-up. These receptors were obtained from a male donor with early-stage non-small cell lung cancer.

This clonotype has a count of ten or more. The chain recombines TRBV5-5 with TRBJ1-6, with 7 bases lining up with TRBD1. CDR1 is SGHKS and CDR2 is YYEKEE in the germline V gene (reference sequence). The CDR3 length is 15 residues. V dropped 1 base and J dropped 8; count of bases not matched to a gene: 6. The CDR3 is CASSLRTGSDSPLHF. The CDR3 DNA reads as TGTGCCAGCAGCTTGAGGACAGGTTCGGATTCACCCCTCCACTTT.

J is TRBJ1-5 and V is TRBV3-1; a possible D gene is TRBD1 (5 bases). This CDR3 region has 14 residues. Germline V gene lookup returns CDR1 LGHDT and CDR2 YNNKEL (reference sequence). V lost 0 bases to trimming and J lost 6 bases, with 9 bases between them. CDR3 sequence (DNA): TGTGCCAGCAGCCAAGATTGGGGGAGTCAGCCCCAGCATTTT. Residues: CASSQDWGSQPQHF.

This clonotype was observed a few times. The chain employs TRBV13 and TRBJ2-2; TRBD1 agrees at 10 bases. Germline V gene sequence: CDR1 PRHDT, CDR2 FYEKMQ (reference sequence). V shed 5 bases and J 10 bases; nucleotides not matched to a gene: 13. This CDR3 has 16 amino acids. The CDR3 DNA is TGTGCCAGCAGCCTAATTGTCCCGGGACAGGGGTCGGAGCTGTTTTTT. Translating it yields CASSLIVPGQGSELFF.

This clonotype has more than one count but fewer than ten. The V call is TRBV24-1, the J call TRBJ2-2; tentative D call: TRBD1 (6 bases). Germline CDR1 is KGHDR and CDR2 is SFDVKD. V lost 3 bases, J lost 2 bases, and 9 bases lay in between. The CDR3 extends over 15 amino acids. The CDR3 DNA follows: TGTGCCACCAGTGATGGACAGCTAAACACCGGGGAGCTGTTTTTT. Translating gives CATSDGQLNTGELFF.

This clonotype was counted a few times. One end of the junction fails to match germline, which may point to a read error. V is TRBV7-9 and J is TRBJ1-4, with D possibly being TRBD1 (5 bases). The CDR3 contains 15 residues. CDR1 is SEHNR and CDR2 is FQNEAQ in the germline V gene (reference sequence). Written as DNA, the CDR3 is TGTGCCAGCAGTTTAGGGACCGGCATTAATGAAAAACTGTTTTTT. Its protein product is CASSLGTGINEKLFF.

Many counts were recorded for this clonotype. The chain couples TRBV9 to TRBJ2-7; tentative D call: TRBD2 (6 bases). The CDR3 length is 15 residues. V gave up 4 bases and J gave up 2 bases, with 16 bases separating them. Germline V gene lookup returns CDR1 SGDLS and CDR2 YYNGEE. CDR3 amino acids: CASSPLGTGAYEQYF. The CDR3 region has the DNA TGTGCCAGCAGCCCACTGGGGACGGGGGCCTACGAGCAGTACTTC.

In its sample, this clonotype was seen many times. J is TRBJ2-6 and V is TRBV5-1; a weak D match, TRBD1 (6 bases). The germline V gene has CDR1 SGHRS and CDR2 YFSETQ. This CDR3 has 15 residues. V was trimmed by 6 bases and J by 0 bases, leaving 10 bases between them. Written as DNA, the CDR3 is TGCGCCAGCACCTCAGGGGCCTCTGGGGCCAACGTCCTGACTTTC. Residues: CASTSGASGANVLTF.

In this sample, this clonotype is medium-sized. The V and J genes are TRBV6-6 and TRBJ2-7, with 10 bases fitting TRBD1. Germline CDR1 is MNHNY and CDR2 is SVGAGI (reference sequence). Trimming took 5 bases from V and 5 from J; bases not matched to a gene: 9. The CDR3 is made up of 15 amino acids. CDR3 amino acids: CASSNLGQGRNEQYF. The CDR3 DNA is TGTGCCAGCAGTAATCTGGGACAGGGGAGGAACGAGCAGTACTTC.

The chain employs TRBV2 and TRBJ2-6; possibly TRBD2 for D (6 bases). The CDR3 runs to 15 residues. The germline V gene encodes CDR1 SNHLY and CDR2 FYNNEI. V was clipped by 7 bases and J by 0 bases, with 10 bases between them. The CDR3 spells CASTTGVSGANVLTF. DNA for the CDR3: TGTGCCAGCACTACGGGAGTCTCTGGGGCCAACGTCCTGACTTTC.

The chain recombines TRBV12-3 or TRBV12-4 with TRBJ1-1; D unclear. The CDR3 sequence is 11 residues long. V dropped 4 bases and J dropped 7 bases, with 7 bases sitting between them. The CDR3 region has the DNA TGTGCCAGCAGTTCCTACCTTGAAGCTTTCTTT. The encoded protein is CASSSYLEAFF.

This clonotype showed up many times. The CDR3 DNA reads as TGTGCCAGCACCCTTTCAGGGGGCATTCAGCCCCAGCATTTT. Its protein product is CASTLSGGIQPQHF. The rearrangement links TRBV6-2 or TRBV6-3 to TRBJ1-5, with 8 bases that match TRBD1. Germline V gene sequence: CDR1 MNHEY, CDR2 SVGEGT. The CDR3 loop spans 14 amino acids. The V segment lost 7 bases and the J segment 6 bases; nucleotides outside the gene matches: 8.

Regarding this clonotype: A much larger clonotype is one base distant, so this may be a read error. This chain connects TRBV30 to TRBJ2-1, with D hard to call. With the DNA end fitting TRBJ2-7 better, the J assignment may be wrong. This CDR3 is 15 amino acids long. Germline CDR1 GTSNPN, CDR2 SVGIG (reference sequence). The CDR3 DNA reads TGTGCCTGGAGTGGTAGGGTCAGGACCTACAATGAGCAGTACTTC. Translation: CAWSGRVRTYNEQYF.

This clonotype was recorded at least ten times. This chain uses TRBV7-9 with TRBJ1-1, with D possibly being TRBD1 (6 bases). V lost 8 bases and J lost 1, with 8 bases in between. The CDR3 consists of 12 residues. CDR1 is SEHNR, CDR2 FQNEAQ, per germline (reference sequence). This CDR3 reads CASVDRNTEAFF. The DNA of the CDR3 is TGTGCCAGCGTGGACAGGAACACTGAAGCTTTCTTT.

There are many counts of this clonotype. The chain carries TRBV2 and TRBJ2-2; no definite D call. Trimming left V 2 bases short and J 7 bases short, with 8 bases between. The CDR3 totals 13 residues. Germline V lookup: CDR1 SNHLY, CDR2 FYNNEI. This CDR3 reads CASSELASGELFF. The CDR3 nucleotides read TGTGCCAGCAGTGAATTGGCGAGCGGGGAGCTGTTTTTT.

This clonotype has ten or more counts. The V and J genes are TRBV24-1 and TRBJ2-3; D is perhaps TRBD2 (6 bases). The CDR3 length is 13 residues. V lost 5 bases to trimming and J lost 5 bases, with 10 bases between them. The germline V gene encodes CDR1 KGHDR and CDR2 SFDVKD. CDR3 bases: TGTGCCACCAGTGGACTAGGCCTAGATACGCAGTATTTT. Encoded protein: CATSGLGLDTQYF.

This chain uses TRBV6-5 with TRBJ2-1; D remains unclear. The CDR3 covers 12 residues. V was clipped by 6 bases and J by 9 bases, with 12 bases between them. Germline CDR1 is MNHEY and CDR2 is SVGAGI. The CDR3 protein is CASRFGIGEQFF. The CDR3 DNA follows: TGTGCCAGCAGATTTGGGATTGGTGAGCAGTTCTTC.

This clonotype has ten or more counts. The CDR3 loop is CASSLAKGRGGRDEQFF. As DNA, the CDR3 is TGTGCCAGCAGCTTAGCGAAAGGAAGAGGGGGCAGGGATGAGCAGTTCTTC. The V gene is TRBV7-2, the J gene TRBJ2-1; 7 bases fit TRBD1. CDR1 is SGHTA and CDR2 is FQGNSA in the germline V gene. The CDR3 length is 17 residues. The junction had 13 bases not matched to a gene; V was cut back by 0 bases and J by 8 bases.

This clonotype was seen many times. The chain couples TRBV19 to TRBJ2-3, with D possibly being TRBD2 (5 bases). Germline V gene data show CDR1 as LNHDA and CDR2 as SQIVND (reference sequence). V lost 3 bases to trimming and J lost 5 bases, with 9 bases between them. This CDR3 comprises 13 residues. CDR3 coding DNA: TGTGCCAGTAGTATGGTCGGGGTAGATACGCAGTATTTT. Translation: CASSMVGVDTQYF.

This clonotype was detected ten times or more. This chain connects TRBV30 to TRBJ2-7, with D perhaps TRBD1 (6 bases). Germline lookup yields CDR1 GTSNPN and CDR2 SVGIG (reference sequence). The germline V and J ends were trimmed by 2 bases and 1 base, with 9 bases remaining between them. CDR3 size: 13 residues. DNA for the CDR3: TGTGCCTGGAGTTCAGGGGCATCCTACGAGCAGTACTTC. Translated, it gives CAWSSGASYEQYF.

This clonotype was found many times. The rearrangement joins TRBV6-6 to TRBJ2-3, with 8 bases lining up with TRBD1. This CDR3 spans 19 amino acids. Trimming removed 6 bases from V and 0 bases from J; junction bases left unmatched: 17. Germline CDR1 reads MNHNY; CDR2 reads SVGAGI (reference sequence). The CDR3 is CASSFPSTGARLSTDTQYF. The CDR3 DNA reads as TGTGCCAGCAGCTTTCCCTCGACAGGGGCCCGCTTAAGCACAGATACGCAGTATTTT.

This clonotype was seen a few times. The junction departs from germline at one end; a sequencing error may be responsible. V usage is TRBV18 and J usage is TRBJ2-5, with no clear D. Per the germline V gene, CDR1 is KGHSH and CDR2 is LQKENI. This CDR3 spans 12 amino acids. The DNA of the CDR3 is TGTGTCAGCTCTATAGATGAAGAGACCCAGTACTTC. Amino acid sequence: CVSSIDEETQYF.

The rearrangement links TRBV3-1 to TRBJ2-2, with D unclear. Germline V gene data show CDR1 as LGHDT and CDR2 as YNNKEL (reference sequence). CDR3 size: 13 residues. The V gene lost 3 bases and the J gene lost 5 bases, with 7 bases spanning the gap. The CDR3 bases are TGTGCCAGCAGCCATGGACGAACCGGGGAGCTGTTTTTT. Translating it yields CASSHGRTGELFF.

The chain has TRBV27 and TRBJ1-2, with D maybe TRBD1 (5 bases). Germline values: CDR1 MNHEY, CDR2 SMNVEV (reference sequence). CDR3 length equals 12 residues. V dropped 6 bases and J dropped 6 bases, with 11 bases sitting between them. The CDR3 reads CASSRPGNGYTF. DNA of the CDR3: TGTGCCAGCAGCCGACCAGGGAATGGCTACACCTTC.

This clonotype was observed many times. The J gene is TRBJ1-5, the V gene TRBV18; D gene ambiguous. There are 13 residues in the CDR3. Germline V gene sequence: CDR1 KGHSH, CDR2 LQKENI. V was shortened by 3 bases and J by 3 bases, with 6 bases between the two germline ends. The CDR3 region has the DNA TGTGCCAGCTCACCTCGTGTCAATCAGCCCCAGCATTTT. The encoded protein is CASSPRVNQPQHF.